The 6 T cell receptor beta chains below were found in one sample sequenced in a study of cytotoxic CD8 clonotypes in ibrutinib-treated CLL. Method: immunoSEQ multiplex PCR; TCRdb's copy keeps in-frame clones and lacks some. The sample shows over 100,000 clones, 55% to 75% of them seen only once. The material sequenced was PBMCs, taken after 24 months of ibrutinib treatment. The receptors stem from a human donor with chronic lymphocytic leukemia.

The chain employs TRBV5-1 and TRBJ2-5; either TRBD1 or TRBD2 may supply D (5 bases each). The V end was cut by 4 bases, the J end by 2 bases, with 9 bases between. Per germline, CDR1 SGHRS and CDR2 YFSETQ. The CDR3 runs to 13 residues. The CDR3 nucleotides are TGCGCCAGCAGCCGGGACCTACAAGAGACCCAGTACTTC. This gives the protein CASSRDLQETQYF.

The chain combines TRBV5-1 with TRBJ2-5; 9 bases agree with TRBD1. Germline assignment: CDR1 SGHRS and CDR2 YFSETQ. Trimming took 1 base from V and 2 from J; bases not matched to a gene: 6. The CDR3 is 16 amino acids. CDR3 coding DNA: TGCGCCAGCAGCTTGAAGGGGACAGGGATTCAAGAGACCCAGTACTTC. Translation gives CASSLKGTGIQETQYF.

The chain links TRBV28 to TRBJ1-1; D is perhaps TRBD1 (6 bases). V lost 3 bases and J 5 bases, leaving 22 bases between the germline ends. CDR1 and CDR2 (germline): MDHEN, SYDVKM. The CDR3 runs 17 residues. In nucleotides, the CDR3 is TGTGCCAGCAGTTTGCCGACAGGTGCGGGATCGAGGACTGAAGCTTTCTTT. Protein: CASSLPTGAGSRTEAFF.

V gene TRBV6-1 combines with J gene TRBJ2-7; D is unresolved. The V end was cut by 7 bases, the J end by 2 bases, with 18 bases between. Germline CDR1 MNHNS, CDR2 SASEGT. The CDR3 is made up of 15 amino acids. The CDR3 loop is CASTRGGTTTYEQYF. The CDR3 DNA follows: TGTGCCAGCACCCGAGGCGGCACTACAACCTACGAGCAGTACTTC.

This clone was seen a single time. The gene calls are TRBV28 and TRBJ1-2; 7 bases align to TRBD1. V lost 5 bases, J lost 0 bases, and 12 bases stayed unmatched. CDR1 MDHEN and CDR2 SYDVKM come from the germline V gene. The CDR3 runs to 17 residues. The CDR3 coding sequence is TGTGCCAGCAGTAGCGGAACAGGGGCCTCCTCTAACTATGGCTACACCTTC. It yields the protein CASSSGTGASSNYGYTF.

This clone occurred once. The CDR3 is CASSPPNGGAWNEQFF. The CDR3 DNA reads as TGTGCCAGCTCACCACCCAACGGGGGGGCTTGGAATGAGCAGTTCTTC. The chain recombines TRBV18 with TRBJ2-1; 8 nucleotides agree with TRBD2. This CDR3 has 16 amino acids. CDR1 and CDR2 from the germline V gene are KGHSH and LQKENI. After removal of 0 bases from V and 7 bases from J, the junction contained 8 bases not matched to a gene.